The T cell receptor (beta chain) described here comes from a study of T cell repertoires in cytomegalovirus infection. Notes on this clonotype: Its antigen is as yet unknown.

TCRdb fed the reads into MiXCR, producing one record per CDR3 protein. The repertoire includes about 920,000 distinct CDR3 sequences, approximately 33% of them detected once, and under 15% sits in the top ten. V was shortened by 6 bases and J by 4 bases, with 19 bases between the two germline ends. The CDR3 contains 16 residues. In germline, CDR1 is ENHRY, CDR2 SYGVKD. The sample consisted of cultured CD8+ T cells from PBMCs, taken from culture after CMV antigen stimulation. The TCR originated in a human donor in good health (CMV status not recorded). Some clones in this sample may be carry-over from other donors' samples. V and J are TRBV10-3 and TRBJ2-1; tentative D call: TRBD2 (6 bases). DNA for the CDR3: TGTGCCATCAGAGAGGCCTTACGGGGGAAATACAATGAGCAGTTCTTC. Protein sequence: CAIREALRGKYNEQFF.